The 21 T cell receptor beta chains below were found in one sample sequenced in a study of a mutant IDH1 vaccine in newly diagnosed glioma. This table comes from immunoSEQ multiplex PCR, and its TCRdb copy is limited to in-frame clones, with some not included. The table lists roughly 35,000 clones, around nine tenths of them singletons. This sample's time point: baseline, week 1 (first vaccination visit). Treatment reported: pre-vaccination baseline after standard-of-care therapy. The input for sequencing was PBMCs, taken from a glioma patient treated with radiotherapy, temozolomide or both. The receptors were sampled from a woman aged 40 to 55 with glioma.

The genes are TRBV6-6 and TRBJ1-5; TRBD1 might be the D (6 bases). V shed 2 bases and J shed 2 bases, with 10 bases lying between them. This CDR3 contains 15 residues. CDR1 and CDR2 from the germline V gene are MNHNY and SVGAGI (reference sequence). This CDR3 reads CASSYKQGGNQPQHF. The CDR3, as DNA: TGTGCCAGCAGTTACAAACAGGGCGGCAATCAGCCCCAGCATTTT.

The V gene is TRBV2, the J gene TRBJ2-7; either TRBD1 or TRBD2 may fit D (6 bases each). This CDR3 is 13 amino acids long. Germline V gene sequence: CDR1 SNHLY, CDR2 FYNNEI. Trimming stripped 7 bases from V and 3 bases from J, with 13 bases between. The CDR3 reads CASTAEGGYEQYF. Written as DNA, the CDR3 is TGTGCCAGCACTGCGGAGGGGGGCTACGAGCAGTACTTC.

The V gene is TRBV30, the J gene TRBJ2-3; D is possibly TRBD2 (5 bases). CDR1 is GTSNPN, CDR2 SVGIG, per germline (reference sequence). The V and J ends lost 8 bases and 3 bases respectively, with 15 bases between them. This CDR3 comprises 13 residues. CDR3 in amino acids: CAGTGRTTDTQYF. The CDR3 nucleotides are TGTGCCGGCACTGGGAGAACGACAGATACGCAGTATTTT.

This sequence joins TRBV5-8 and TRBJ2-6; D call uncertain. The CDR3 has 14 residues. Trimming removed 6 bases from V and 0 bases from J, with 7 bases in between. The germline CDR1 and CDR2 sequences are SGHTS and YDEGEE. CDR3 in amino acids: CASTGYSGANVLTF. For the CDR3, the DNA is TGTGCCAGCACCGGGTACTCTGGGGCCAACGTCCTGACTTTC. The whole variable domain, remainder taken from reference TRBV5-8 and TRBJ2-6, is EAGVTQSPTHLIKTRGQQATLRCSPISGHTSVYWYQQALGLGLQFLLWYDEGEERNRGNFPPRFSGRQFPNYSSELNVNALELEDSALYLCASTGYSGANVLTFGAGSRLTVL.

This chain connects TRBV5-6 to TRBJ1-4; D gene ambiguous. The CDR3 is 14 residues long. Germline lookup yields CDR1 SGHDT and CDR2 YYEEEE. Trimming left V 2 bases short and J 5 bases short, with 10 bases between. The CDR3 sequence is CASSFGVKNEKLFF. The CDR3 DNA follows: TGTGCCAGCAGCTTCGGGGTTAAAAATGAAAAACTGTTTTTT.

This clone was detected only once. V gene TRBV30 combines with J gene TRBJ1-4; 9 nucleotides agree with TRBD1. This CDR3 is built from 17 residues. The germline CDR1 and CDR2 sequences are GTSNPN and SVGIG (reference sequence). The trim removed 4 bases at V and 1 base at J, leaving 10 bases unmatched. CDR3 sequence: CAWTPSDRGLTNEKLFF. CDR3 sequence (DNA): TGTGCCTGGACCCCATCGGACAGGGGACTAACTAATGAAAAACTGTTTTTT.

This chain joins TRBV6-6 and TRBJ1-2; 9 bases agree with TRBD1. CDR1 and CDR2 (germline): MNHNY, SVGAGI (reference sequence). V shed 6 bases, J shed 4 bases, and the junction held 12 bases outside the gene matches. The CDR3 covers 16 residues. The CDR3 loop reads CASRKGQGFGSYGYTF. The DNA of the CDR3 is TGTGCCAGCAGGAAGGGACAGGGTTTTGGATCCTATGGCTACACCTTC.

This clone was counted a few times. The CDR3 sequence: CAWRGTGRHYPLYGYTF. Here the CDR3 DNA reads TGTGCCTGGAGGGGGACAGGGCGCCACTACCCTCTCTATGGCTACACCTTC. The chain links TRBV30 to TRBJ1-2; 9 nucleotides agree with TRBD1. The length of the CDR3 is 17 residues. The V and J ends lost 3 bases and 4 bases, in that order; junction bases with no gene match: 15. CDR1 GTSNPN and CDR2 SVGIG come from the germline V gene (reference sequence).

The CDR3 region is CATLGQLNTGELFF. For the CDR3, the DNA is TGTGCCACGCTGGGACAGTTGAACACCGGGGAGCTGTTTTTT. The chain employs TRBV28 and TRBJ2-2, with 7 bases matching TRBD1. The CDR3 runs to 14 residues. J was trimmed by 1 base and V by 10 bases; bases with no gene match: 6. Germline CDR1 MDHEN, CDR2 SYDVKM.

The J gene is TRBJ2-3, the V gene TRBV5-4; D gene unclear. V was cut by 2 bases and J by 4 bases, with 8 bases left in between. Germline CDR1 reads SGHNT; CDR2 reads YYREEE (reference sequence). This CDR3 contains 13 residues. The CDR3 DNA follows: TGTGCCAGCAGCTTCGGAGCCGCAGATACGCAGTATTTT. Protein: CASSFGAADTQYF.

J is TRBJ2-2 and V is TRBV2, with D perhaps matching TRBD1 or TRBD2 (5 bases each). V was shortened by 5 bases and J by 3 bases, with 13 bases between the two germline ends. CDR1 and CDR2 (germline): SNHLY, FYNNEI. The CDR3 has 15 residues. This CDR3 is CASSPRDGYTGELFF. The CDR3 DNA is TGTGCCAGCAGTCCAAGGGACGGTTACACCGGGGAGCTGTTTTTT.

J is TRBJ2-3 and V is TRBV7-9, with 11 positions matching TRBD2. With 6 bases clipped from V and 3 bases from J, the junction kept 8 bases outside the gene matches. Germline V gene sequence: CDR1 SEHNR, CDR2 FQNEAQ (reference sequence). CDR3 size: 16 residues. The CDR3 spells CASSSFTSGSTDTQYF. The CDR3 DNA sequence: TGTGCCAGCAGTTCGTTTACTAGCGGGAGTACAGATACGCAGTATTTT. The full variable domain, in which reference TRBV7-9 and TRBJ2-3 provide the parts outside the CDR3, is DTGVSQNPRHKITKRGQNVTFRCDPISEHNRLYWYRQTLGQGPEFLTYFQNEAQLEKSRLLSDRFSAERPKGSFSTLEIQRTEQGDSAMYLCASSSFTSGSTDTQYFGPGTRLTVL.

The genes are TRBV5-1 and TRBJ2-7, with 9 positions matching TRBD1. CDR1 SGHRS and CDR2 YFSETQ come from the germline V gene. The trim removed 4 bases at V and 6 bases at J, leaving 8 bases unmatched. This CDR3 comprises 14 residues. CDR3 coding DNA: TGCGCCAGCAGCAACCGGGACAGGGAAGGCGAGCAGTACTTC. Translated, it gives CASSNRDREGEQYF.

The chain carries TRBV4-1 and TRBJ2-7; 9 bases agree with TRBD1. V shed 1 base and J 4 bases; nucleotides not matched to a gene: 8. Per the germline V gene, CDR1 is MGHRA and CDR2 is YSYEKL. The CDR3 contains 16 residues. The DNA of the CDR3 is TGCGCCAGCAGCCAAGGAGCCGGGACAGGGATATACGAGCAGTACTTC. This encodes CASSQGAGTGIYEQYF.

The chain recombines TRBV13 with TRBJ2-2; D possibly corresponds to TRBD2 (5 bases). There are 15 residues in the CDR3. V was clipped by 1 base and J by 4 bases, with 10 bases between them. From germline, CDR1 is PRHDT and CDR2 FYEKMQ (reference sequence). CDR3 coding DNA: TGTGCCAGCAGCTTAGCCCGGGATCTCACCGGGGAGCTGTTTTTT. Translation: CASSLARDLTGELFF.

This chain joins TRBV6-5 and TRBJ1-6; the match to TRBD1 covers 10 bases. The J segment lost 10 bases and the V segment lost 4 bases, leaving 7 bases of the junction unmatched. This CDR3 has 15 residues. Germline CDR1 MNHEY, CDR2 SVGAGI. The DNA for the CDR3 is TGTGCCAGCAGTTTACGTCCGGGACAGGGGTCACCCCTCCACTTT. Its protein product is CASSLRPGQGSPLHF.

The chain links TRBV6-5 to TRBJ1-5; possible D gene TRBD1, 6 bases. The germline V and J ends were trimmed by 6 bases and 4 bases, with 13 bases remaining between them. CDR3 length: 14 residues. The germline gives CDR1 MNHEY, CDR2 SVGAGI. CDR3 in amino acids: CASSPDRPNQPQHF. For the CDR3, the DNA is TGTGCCAGCAGCCCCGACAGGCCAAATCAGCCCCAGCATTTT.

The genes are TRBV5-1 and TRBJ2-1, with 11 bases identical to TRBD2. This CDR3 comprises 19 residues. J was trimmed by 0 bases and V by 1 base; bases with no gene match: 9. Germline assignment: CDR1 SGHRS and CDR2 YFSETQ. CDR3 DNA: TGCGCCAGCAGCTTGCAGGTGACTAGCGGGGCCCGCTCCTACAATGAGCAGTTCTTC. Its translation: CASSLQVTSGARSYNEQFF.

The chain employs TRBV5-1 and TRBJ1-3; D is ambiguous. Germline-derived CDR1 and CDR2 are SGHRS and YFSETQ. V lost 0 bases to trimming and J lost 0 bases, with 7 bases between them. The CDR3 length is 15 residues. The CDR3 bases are TGCGCCAGCAGCTTGGAGAGGACCTCTGGAAACACCATATATTTT. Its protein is CASSLERTSGNTIYF.

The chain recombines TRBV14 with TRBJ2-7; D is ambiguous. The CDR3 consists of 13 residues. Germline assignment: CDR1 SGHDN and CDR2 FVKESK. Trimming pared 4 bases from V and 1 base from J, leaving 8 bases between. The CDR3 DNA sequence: TGTGCCAGCAGCCTACAGTTATCCTACGAGCAGTACTTC. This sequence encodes CASSLQLSYEQYF.

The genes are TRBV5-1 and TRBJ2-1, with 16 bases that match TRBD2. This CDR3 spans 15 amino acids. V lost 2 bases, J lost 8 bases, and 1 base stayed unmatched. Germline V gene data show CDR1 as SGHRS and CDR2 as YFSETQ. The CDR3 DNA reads TGCGCCAGCAGCTTAGGGACTAGCGGGAGGGATGAGCAGTTCTTC. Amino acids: CASSLGTSGRDEQFF.